The next 5 T cell receptor beta chains were all read from a single sample in a study of human T cells and chemical hapten exposure. TCRdb reprocessed the RACE reads via MiXCR and lists one record per CDR3 protein. This table holds about 260,000 distinct CDR3 sequences, approximately 8.4% found once. The time point: pre-sensitization, week 0. Documented treatment: therapeutic diphenylcyclopropenone sensitization with weekly scalp DPC. Specimen: whole blood, collected in connection with sensitization to the hapten diphenylcyclopropenone (DPC). The source is a woman aged 40 to 55 with alopecia areata. Some clones in this sample may be carry-over from other donors' samples.

The rearrangement joins TRBV5-4 to TRBJ2-7, with no clear D. The germline V gene encodes CDR1 SGHNT and CDR2 YYREEE (reference sequence). Deletions cut 2 bases from V and 2 bases from J, with 8 bases between. The CDR3 has 13 residues. The CDR3 loop is CASSFEGAYEQYF. In DNA, the CDR3 is TGTGCCAGCAGCTTCGAAGGCGCCTACGAGCAGTACTTC.

This clonotype was counted many times. This sequence joins TRBV7-2 and TRBJ2-3, with a weak D call TRBD2 (5 bases). V dropped 1 base and J dropped 3 bases, with 11 bases sitting between them. CDR1 and CDR2 from the germline V gene are SGHTA and FQGNSA. The CDR3 covers 15 residues. The CDR3 is CASSLVGRTTDTQYF. CDR3 DNA: TGTGCCAGCAGCTTAGTTGGCCGGACTACAGATACGCAGTATTTT.

This clonotype was seen many times. This chain connects TRBV7-2 to TRBJ1-4; a possible D gene is TRBD1 (6 bases). V lost 5 bases and J lost 8, with 18 bases in between. This CDR3 is 15 amino acids long. Per germline, CDR1 SGHTA and CDR2 FQGNSA. The CDR3 DNA sequence: TGTGCCAGCAGCGATTCTGGGGCAGGGGTGGAAAAACTGTTTTTT. Translation: CASSDSGAGVEKLFF.

This clonotype has more than one count but fewer than ten. The chain is built from TRBV28 and TRBJ2-7; 8 nucleotides match TRBD1. Germline CDR1 is MDHEN and CDR2 is SYDVKM. The J segment lost 6 bases and the V segment lost 6 bases, leaving 10 bases of the junction unmatched. The CDR3 consists of 14 residues. The CDR3 bases are TGTGCCAGCAGGGTCGGACAGGGCGCTGGCGAGCAGTACTTC. Translating gives CASRVGQGAGEQYF.

The chain has TRBV20-1 and TRBJ2-3; tentatively, D is TRBD1 (6 bases). CDR1 DFQATT and CDR2 SNEGSKA come from the germline V gene (reference sequence). Between the trimmed V and J ends, which lost 3 bases and 5 bases, there was a span of 18 bases. The CDR3 consists of 15 residues. The CDR3 spells CSASNWQGLGDTQYF. CDR3 nucleotide sequence: TGCAGTGCTAGTAATTGGCAGGGGCTGGGAGATACGCAGTATTTT.